These 18 T cell receptor beta chains were all obtained from the same sample, sequenced in a study of T cells in Graves' hyperthyroidism and ophthalmopathy. Using RNA transcripts as the source, TCR beta CDR3 regions were amplified. With the HTBI primer set, the TCR CDR3 went through a first round of RT-PCR. TCRdb passed the multiplex PCR reads through MiXCR, listing each CDR3 protein once. This sample yields fewer than 650,000 distinct CDR3 sequences, of which approximately 15% are seen a single time; around 4% belongs to the top ten. The sample taken for sequencing was blood. The receptor source for this set is a middle-aged woman with Graves' ophthalmopathy.

The genes are TRBV19 and TRBJ1-2, with unresolved D. The CDR3 loop spans 12 amino acids. CDR1 and CDR2 (germline): LNHDA, SQIVND (reference sequence). V shed 4 bases and J shed 7 bases, with 10 bases lying between them. CDR3 nucleotides: TGTGCCAGTAGTACTGAGTGGAGTGGCTACACCTTC. This codes for CASSTEWSGYTF.

This clonotype was detected many times. The gene calls are TRBV30 and TRBJ2-5, with D possibly being TRBD1 (6 bases). CDR3 length equals 13 residues. Per germline, CDR1 GTSNPN and CDR2 SVGIG (reference sequence). V lost 5 bases to trimming and J lost 3 bases, with 13 bases between them. CDR3 sequence reads: CAWDQGFEETQYF. In DNA form, the CDR3 reads TGTGCCTGGGATCAGGGGTTCGAAGAGACCCAGTACTTC. The full variable domain, completed using reference TRBV30 and TRBJ2-5, is SQTIHQWPATLVQPVGSPLSLECTVEGTSNPNLYWYRQAAGRGLQLLFYSVGIGQISSEVPQNLSASRPQDRQFILSSKKLLLSDSGFYLCAWDQGFEETQYFGPGTRLLVL.

This clonotype was counted ten times or more. The rearrangement joins TRBV20-1 to TRBJ2-5; no clear D gene. Trimming shortened V by 3 bases and J by 7 bases, and 9 bases separated the two germline ends. The CDR3 is 11 amino acids. Germline V gene sequence: CDR1 DFQATT, CDR2 SNEGSKA (reference sequence). As DNA, the CDR3 is TGCAGTGCTAGTTTGATGCCGACCCAGTACTTC. Amino acids: CSASLMPTQYF.

This chain joins TRBV4-1 and TRBJ1-2; D not certain. Trimming took off 0 bases at V and 0 bases at J, with 8 bases between the two ends. The CDR3 covers 15 residues. Germline V CDR1 and CDR2: MGHRA, YSYEKL. CDR3 DNA: TGCGCCAGCAGCCAAGATCTGGAGGCTAACTATGGCTACACCTTC. It yields the protein CASSQDLEANYGYTF.

The table lists this clonotype with a few counts. V usage is TRBV19 and J usage is TRBJ1-2; 9 nucleotides agree with TRBD1. Trimming at V came to 1 base and at J to 2 bases, leaving 2 bases not matched to a gene. Per the germline V gene, CDR1 is LNHDA and CDR2 is SQIVND (reference sequence). The CDR3 covers 15 residues. This CDR3 reads CASSIVGTGNYGYTF. DNA for the CDR3: TGTGCCAGTAGTATAGTCGGGACAGGGAACTATGGCTACACCTTC. Using reference TRBV19 and TRBJ1-2 for the parts outside the CDR3, the full variable domain is DGGITQSPKYLFRKEGQNVTLSCEQNLNHDAMYWYRQDPGQGLRLIYYSQIVNDFQKGDIAEGYSVSREKKESFPLTVTSAQKNPTAFYLCASSIVGTGNYGYTFGSGTRLTVV.

With regard to this clonotype: A much more abundant neighbour one base away suggests this may be a read error. This chain joins TRBV19 and TRBJ1-5; D not certain. In germline, CDR1 is LNHDA, CDR2 SQIVND (reference sequence). This CDR3 comprises 15 residues. The CDR3 sequence is CAGSIGGVINQPQHF. Written as DNA, the CDR3 is TGTGCCGGTAGTATTGGTGGGGTGATCAATCAGCCCCAGCATTTT.

In this sample, this clonotype turned up many times. The V call is TRBV20-1, the J call TRBJ2-7, with 8 bases aligning to TRBD2. Trimming at V came to 5 bases and at J to 6 bases, leaving 3 bases not matched to a gene. The CDR3 is made up of 11 amino acids. CDR1 and CDR2 (germline): DFQATT, SNEGSKA (reference sequence). The CDR3 region is CSAEREREQYF. The CDR3 DNA reads TGCAGTGCTGAGCGGGAGCGCGAGCAGTACTTC.

This clonotype was seen ten or more times. The chain couples TRBV5-1 to TRBJ2-5; 7 nucleotides match TRBD2. The germline gives CDR1 SGHRS, CDR2 YFSETQ. V gave up 4 bases and J gave up 4 bases; unmatched junction bases: 4. The CDR3 runs 13 residues. CDR3 DNA: TGCGCCAGCAGCGCGGGAGTAGGAGAGACCCAGTACTTC. Translation: CASSAGVGETQYF. The full variable domain, completed using reference TRBV5-1 and TRBJ2-5, is KAGVTQTPRYLIKTRGQQVTLSCSPISGHRSVSWYQQTPGQGLQFLFEYFSETQRNKGNFPGRFSGRQFSNSRSEMNVSTLELGDSALYLCASSAGVGETQYFGPGTRLLVL.

There are many counts of this clonotype. The J gene is TRBJ2-7, the V gene TRBV7-2; TRBD1 or TRBD2 may be the D gene (5 bases each). The germline V and J ends were trimmed by 1 base and 13 bases, with 17 bases remaining between them. Germline-derived CDR1 and CDR2 are SGHTA and FQGNSA. This CDR3 spans 13 amino acids. The CDR3 here is CASSLGGVGIRYF. CDR3 DNA: TGTGCCAGCAGCTTAGGAGGGGTTGGGATCAGATACTTC.

This clonotype was seen only a few times. The chain joins TRBV6-5 to TRBJ1-3, with 7 bases fitting TRBD1. The CDR3 is made up of 15 amino acids. The J segment lost 2 bases and the V segment lost 2 bases, leaving 3 bases of the junction unmatched. Germline CDR1 reads MNHEY; CDR2 reads SVGAGI. The CDR3 loop is CASSYVTGAGNTIYF. The CDR3 nucleotides are TGTGCCAGCAGTTACGTAACAGGGGCTGGAAACACCATATATTTT.

Many counts were recorded for this clonotype. The chain carries TRBV5-1 and TRBJ2-7; D assignment may be TRBD1 or TRBD2 (5 bases each). The CDR3 is made up of 13 amino acids. V lost 4 bases, J lost 7 bases, and 15 bases lay in between. In germline, CDR1 is SGHRS, CDR2 YFSETQ. The CDR3, as DNA: TGCGCCAGCAGCCAGGGCGAGTGGAGGGAGCAGTACTTC. It specifies CASSQGEWREQYF.

In this sample, this clonotype turned up many times. The V gene is TRBV11-3, the J gene TRBJ2-5; D assignment may be TRBD1 or TRBD2 (6 bases each). The germline CDR1 and CDR2 sequences are SGHNT and YENEEA. V shed 0 bases and J shed 9 bases, with 20 bases lying between them. This CDR3 contains 16 residues. The CDR3 nucleotides are TGTGCCAGCAGCTTAGAGGGGGCGGGGAGCCCGACGGCCCAGTACTTC. This gives the protein CASSLEGAGSPTAQYF.

This clonotype was found many times. J is TRBJ2-5 and V is TRBV5-1; 8 bases line up with TRBD2. The CDR3 is 16 residues long. Germline V gene lookup returns CDR1 SGHRS and CDR2 YFSETQ. The V gene end was trimmed by 4 bases and the J gene end by 4 bases; junction bases not matched to a gene: 12. The CDR3 bases are TGCGCCAGCAGCGAGACCGGGACTAGAGGTGTAGAGACCCAGTACTTC. This sequence encodes CASSETGTRGVETQYF.

This clonotype has ten or more counts. The CDR3: CASYDRGNTGELFF. CDR3 nucleotide sequence: TGTGCCAGTTACGACAGGGGTAACACCGGGGAGCTGTTTTTT. The chain is built from TRBV27 and TRBJ2-2, with TRBD1 identical over 8 bases. Losses at the gene ends were 9 bases for V and 2 bases for J; bases not matched to a gene: 5. Germline V gives CDR1 MNHEY, CDR2 SMNVEV (reference sequence). The length of the CDR3 is 14 residues.

This clonotype was detected many times. The chain links TRBV5-1 to TRBJ1-1, with D uncertain. Trimming stripped 2 bases from V and 0 bases from J, with 11 bases between. This CDR3 has 15 residues. From germline, CDR1 is SGHRS and CDR2 YFSETQ. The CDR3 reads CASSFFGQMNTEAFF. The CDR3 region has the DNA TGCGCCAGCAGCTTTTTCGGGCAGATGAACACTGAAGCTTTCTTT.

In this sample, this clonotype turned up many times. The chain recombines TRBV20-1 with TRBJ2-7, with 7 bases fitting TRBD1. The germline V gene has CDR1 DFQATT and CDR2 SNEGSKA (reference sequence). J lost 2 bases, V lost 6 bases, and 7 bases had no gene match. The CDR3 runs to 13 residues. The CDR3 bases are TGCAGTGCCCCACGGGACAGTCCCTACGAGCAGTACTTC. This codes for CSAPRDSPYEQYF.

This clonotype was seen many times. This chain connects TRBV9 to TRBJ1-1; no definite D call. The CDR3 consists of 16 residues. In germline, CDR1 is SGDLS, CDR2 YYNGEE. The V end was cut by 4 bases, the J end by 2 bases, with 18 bases between. The CDR3 is CASSPLVAPENTEAFF. The CDR3 DNA follows: TGTGCCAGCAGCCCCCTAGTTGCACCTGAAAACACTGAAGCTTTCTTT.

The gene calls are TRBV7-8 and TRBJ1-1; weak D call: TRBD1 (5 bases). The V gene lost 5 bases and the J gene lost 1 base, with 11 bases spanning the gap. The CDR3 loop spans 14 amino acids. The germline V gene has CDR1 SGHVS and CDR2 FQNEAQ. The CDR3 here is CASSPGHGNTEAFF. The CDR3 nucleotides read TGTGCCAGCAGCCCCGGACATGGGAACACTGAAGCTTTCTTT.